The 25 T cell receptor beta chains presented below share a single source sample, sequenced in a study of blood T cell repertoires in COVID-19. Profiling relied on immunoSEQ multiplex PCR, and the TCRdb table lists in-frame clones only, not all of them. Altogether approximately 250,000 clones are present, roughly nine tenths being singletons, with the ten largest covering 3.6%. Sample: peripheral blood. Every receptor here comes from a man aged 18 to 29 with active or convalescent COVID-19.

The chain couples TRBV9 to TRBJ2-7; D might be TRBD2 (6 bases). V lost 6 bases and J 2 bases, leaving 18 bases between the germline ends. The CDR3 runs to 15 residues. CDR1 and CDR2 from the germline V gene are SGDLS and YYNGEE. For the CDR3, the DNA is TGTGCCAGCACCCGGACTAACGGCTTTCCCTACGAGCAGTACTTC. Translation: CASTRTNGFPYEQYF.

The V gene is TRBV21-1, the J gene TRBJ1-5. TRBV21-1 is noted as a pseudogene. The CDR3 is 17 amino acids. The CDR3, as DNA: TGTGCCAGCAGCAAAGTAGTACGAGGAATGGGCAATCAGCCCCAGCATTTT. Its protein product is CASSKVVRGMGNQPQHF.

V usage is TRBV27 and J usage is TRBJ1-1, with D hard to call. Deletions cut 3 bases from V and 1 base from J, with 6 bases between. Per the germline V gene, CDR1 is MNHEY and CDR2 is SMNVEV (reference sequence). This CDR3 comprises 13 residues. The CDR3 coding sequence is TGTGCCAGCAGTTTCGAGGAGAACACTGAAGCTTTCTTT. Translated: CASSFEENTEAFF.

The chain links TRBV7-2 to TRBJ2-2, with TRBD2 matching 11 bases. Germline V gene lookup returns CDR1 SGHTA and CDR2 FQGNSA. This CDR3 contains 19 residues. J was trimmed by 2 bases and V by 5 bases; bases with no gene match: 13. The CDR3 bases are TGTGCCAGCAGCCCCACTAGCGGGAGATTTAGTTTTAACACCGGGGAGCTGTTTTTT. It specifies CASSPTSGRFSFNTGELFF.

This chain links TRBV5-1 with TRBJ2-3; D perhaps matches TRBD1 (5 bases). CDR1 and CDR2 (germline): SGHRS, YFSETQ. The CDR3 sequence is 14 residues long. V lost 4 bases and J lost 2, with 11 bases in between. CDR3 sequence: CASSGDSNTDTQYF. The CDR3 coding sequence is TGCGCCAGCAGCGGCGACAGCAACACAGATACGCAGTATTTT. Drawing the rest from reference TRBV5-1 and TRBJ2-3, the complete variable domain is KAGVTQTPRYLIKTRGQQVTLSCSPISGHRSVSWYQQTPGQGLQFLFEYFSETQRNKGNFPGRFSGRQFSNSRSEMNVSTLELGDSALYLCASSGDSNTDTQYFGPGTRLTVL.

Comment on this clone: Mismatch with germline at one junction end may stem from a read error. V usage is TRBV7-3 and J usage is TRBJ2-1; 10 positions match TRBD2. The CDR3 length is 19 residues. CDR1 SGHTA and CDR2 FQGTGA come from the germline V gene. CDR3 DNA sequence: TGTGCCAGCAGCTTAAGACCTAGCGGGGGCCCCGGGTCCTCCAATGAGCAGTTCTTC. It yields the protein CASSLRPSGGPGSSNEQFF. The full variable domain, completed using reference TRBV7-3 and TRBJ2-1, is GAGVSQTPSNKVTEKGKYVELRCDPISGHTALYWYRQSLGQGPEFLIYFQGTGAADDSGLPNDRFFAVRPEGSVSTLKIQRTERGDSAVYLCASSLRPSGGPGSSNEQFFGPGTRLTVL.

The J gene is TRBJ1-3, the V gene TRBV21-1; the tabulated D call, TRBD1, remains unverified against the DNA. TRBV21-1 is designated a pseudogene. The CDR3 runs to 16 residues. As DNA, the CDR3 is TGTGCCAGCAGCAGATTCAGGGGGCCTGGTGGAAACACCATATATTTT. It encodes CASSRFRGPGGNTIYF.

Worth noting for this clone: Germline and junction disagree at one end, which may indicate a read error. The J gene is TRBJ2-7, the V gene TRBV7-9; 9 bases are shared with TRBD1. There are 14 residues in the CDR3. Germline V gene sequence: CDR1 SEHNR, CDR2 FQNEAQ (reference sequence). The CDR3 spells CTSSRQGGRYEQYF. Written as DNA, the CDR3 is TGTACCAGCAGTCGACAGGGGGGACGCTACGAGCAGTACTTC.

This clone was counted a single time. This chain joins TRBV7-9 and TRBJ2-5; 8 positions match TRBD1. CDR1 SEHNR and CDR2 FQNEAQ come from the germline V gene (reference sequence). The junction had 6 bases not matched to a gene; V was cut back by 5 bases and J by 4 bases. The CDR3 is made up of 14 amino acids. The CDR3 coding sequence is TGTGCCAGCAGCACGCGGACAGGGAGAGAGACCCAGTACTTC. Amino acids: CASSTRTGRETQYF.

The chain uses TRBV5-1 and TRBJ2-7; perhaps TRBD2 as D (5 bases). V was shortened by 2 bases and J by 7 bases, with 13 bases between the two germline ends. Germline-derived CDR1 and CDR2 are SGHRS and YFSETQ. This CDR3 has 13 residues. The CDR3 here is CASSFGTPGEQYF. The CDR3 DNA follows: TGCGCCAGCAGCTTTGGAACGCCGGGGGAGCAGTACTTC. Combining the CDR3 with reference TRBV5-1 and TRBJ2-7 gives the whole variable domain KAGVTQTPRYLIKTRGQQVTLSCSPISGHRSVSWYQQTPGQGLQFLFEYFSETQRNKGNFPGRFSGRQFSNSRSEMNVSTLELGDSALYLCASSFGTPGEQYFGPGTRLTVT.

V usage is TRBV6-5 and J usage is TRBJ1-4; D ambiguous. V lost 5 bases and J 2 bases, leaving 12 bases between the germline ends. The CDR3 runs 15 residues. Germline CDR1 reads MNHEY; CDR2 reads SVGAGI. This chain's CDR3 is CASSPLGGTNEKLFF. The CDR3 DNA follows: TGTGCCAGCAGTCCCCTTGGAGGGACTAATGAAAAACTGTTTTTT.

The rearrangement links TRBV30 to TRBJ1-1, with D uncertain. The length of the CDR3 is 13 residues. Trimming removed 2 bases from V and 5 bases from J, with 12 bases in between. The germline gives CDR1 GTSNPN, CDR2 SVGIG (reference sequence). CDR3 residues: CAWSFGPGTEAFF. The CDR3 nucleotides are TGTGCCTGGAGTTTTGGACCGGGGACTGAAGCTTTCTTT.

V usage is TRBV12-3 or TRBV12-4 and J usage is TRBJ1-5; no definite D call. With 8 bases removed from V and 8 bases from J, the gap between germline ends came to 13 bases. The CDR3 is made up of 12 amino acids. CDR3 sequence (DNA): TGTGCCAGCTCCCGGTCTTATGAGCCCCAGCATTTT. It specifies CASSRSYEPQHF.

J is TRBJ2-1 and V is TRBV29-1; 9 nucleotides agree with TRBD2. The CDR3 sequence is 14 residues long. Germline V gene sequence: CDR1 SQVTM, CDR2 ANQGSEA. V lost 6 bases to trimming and J lost 7 bases; unmatched junction nucleotides: 10. CDR3 nucleotide sequence: TGCAGCGTCCTCCGTCGCGGGGGGGTAAATGAGCAGTTCTTC. Its translation is CSVLRRGGVNEQFF.

J is TRBJ1-2 and V is TRBV5-8, with a possible D match to TRBD1 (5 bases). The CDR3 sequence is 15 residues long. The V gene's germline CDR1 is SGHTS and CDR2 YDEGEE. The V end was cut by 4 bases, the J end by 8 bases, with 21 bases between. CDR3 sequence: CASSHRNQGSGGYTF. In DNA form, the CDR3 reads TGTGCCAGCAGCCATAGAAATCAGGGATCAGGGGGCTACACCTTC.

This chain joins TRBV6-2 or TRBV6-3 and TRBJ1-2; D call uncertain. This CDR3 spans 15 amino acids. V was trimmed by 5 bases and J by 8 bases, leaving 21 bases between them. Germline loops: CDR1 MNHEY, CDR2 SVGEGT. The chain's CDR3 is CASSPLWASIEGYTF. CDR3 in DNA: TGTGCCAGCAGTCCCCTCTGGGCGAGTATTGAGGGCTACACCTTC.

The V call is TRBV28, the J call TRBJ1-5; no firm D call. V was cut by 3 bases and J by 2 bases, with 11 bases left in between. The CDR3 totals 15 residues. Germline CDR1 MDHEN, CDR2 SYDVKM. The CDR3 coding sequence is TGTGCCAGCAGTTTTTGGGGAGGCGGCAATCAGCCCCAGCATTTT. It translates to CASSFWGGGNQPQHF.

This clone was detected once. This chain uses TRBV7-9 with TRBJ1-1; maybe TRBD1 (5 bases). Trimming shortened V by 7 bases and J by 3 bases, and 15 bases separated the two germline ends. Germline V CDR1 and CDR2: SEHNR, FQNEAQ (reference sequence). The CDR3 is 14 residues long. The CDR3 nucleotides read TGTGCCAGCACCCGAGGGGAGGTGGACACTGAAGCTTTCTTT. Encoded protein: CASTRGEVDTEAFF.

The rearrangement joins TRBV2 to TRBJ2-7; 12 nucleotides match TRBD2. This CDR3 region has 13 residues. With 9 bases clipped from V and 7 bases from J, the junction kept 7 bases outside the gene matches. Germline loops: CDR1 SNHLY, CDR2 FYNNEI. For the CDR3, the DNA is TGTGCCAGTGGAGGACTAGCGGGGAGGGAGCAGTACTTC. Amino acids: CASGGLAGREQYF.

V and J are TRBV27 and TRBJ2-1, with 12 bases identical to TRBD2. This CDR3 has 14 residues. Unmatched junction bases numbered 4, after V lost 6 bases and J lost 7 bases. Germline V lookup: CDR1 MNHEY, CDR2 SMNVEV (reference sequence). DNA for the CDR3: TGTGCCAGCAGGCTAGCGGGAGGGCCAAATGAGCAGTTCTTC. This encodes CASRLAGGPNEQFF.

V and J are TRBV28 and TRBJ2-2; no firm D call. Trimming left V 2 bases short and J 4 bases short, with 8 bases between. In germline, CDR1 is MDHEN, CDR2 SYDVKM. CDR3 length equals 14 residues. CDR3 protein: CASSLIFPTGELFF. In DNA form, the CDR3 reads TGTGCCAGCAGTTTAATCTTCCCCACCGGGGAGCTGTTTTTT. The full variable domain, in which reference TRBV28 and TRBJ2-2 provide the parts outside the CDR3, is DVKVTQSSRYLVKRTGEKVFLECVQDMDHENMFWYRQDPGLGLRLIYFSYDVKMKEKGDIPEGYSVSREKKERFSLILESASTNQTSMYLCASSLIFPTGELFFGEGSRLTVL.

As to this clone: The same CDR3 is also encoded by other DNA sequences in this sample. The chain joins TRBV9 to TRBJ2-6; D remains unclear. Germline assignment: CDR1 SGDLS and CDR2 YYNGEE. V lost 4 bases and J 4 bases, leaving 9 bases between the germline ends. The CDR3 has 14 amino acids. CDR3 sequence: CASSPLSGANVLTF. DNA for the CDR3: TGTGCCAGCAGCCCCTTATCGGGGGCCAACGTCCTGACTTTC.

This clone was picked up one time. This chain joins TRBV7-9 and TRBJ2-7; D ambiguous. Germline V gene sequence: CDR1 SEHNR, CDR2 FQNEAQ (reference sequence). V lost 1 base to trimming and J lost 0 bases, with 13 bases between them. The CDR3 sequence is 16 residues long. CDR3 DNA sequence: TGTGCCAGCAGCTTAGTCGCCCGCTACAGCTCCTACGAGCAGTACTTC. This gives the protein CASSLVARYSSYEQYF.

The V call is TRBV3-1 (or the pseudogene TRBV3-2), the J call TRBJ1-3; the match to TRBD1 covers 7 bases. The junction had 13 bases not matched to a gene; V was cut back by 4 bases and J by 4 bases. CDR3 length: 17 amino acids. Per the germline V gene, CDR1 is LGHDT and CDR2 is YNNKEL (reference sequence). Written as DNA, the CDR3 is TGTGCCAGCAGCCGAGAAACCGGGACAGAGATGGGAAACACCATATATTTT. Its protein product is CASSRETGTEMGNTIYF.

The V and J genes are TRBV9 and TRBJ1-1, with D possibly TRBD1 on 5 matching bases. The CDR3 has 14 residues. CDR1 is SGDLS and CDR2 is YYNGEE in the germline V gene. The V gene lost 2 bases and the J gene lost 3 bases, with 11 bases spanning the gap. This CDR3 reads CASSVGPGDTEAFF. In nucleotides, the CDR3 is TGTGCCAGCAGCGTGGGACCGGGGGACACTGAAGCTTTCTTT. The full variable domain, its missing parts supplied by reference TRBV9 and TRBJ1-1, is DSGVTQTPKHLITATGQRVTLRCSPRSGDLSVYWYQQSLDQGLQFLIQYYNGEERAKGNILERFSAQQFPDLHSELNLSSLELGDSALYFCASSVGPGDTEAFFGQGTRLTVV.